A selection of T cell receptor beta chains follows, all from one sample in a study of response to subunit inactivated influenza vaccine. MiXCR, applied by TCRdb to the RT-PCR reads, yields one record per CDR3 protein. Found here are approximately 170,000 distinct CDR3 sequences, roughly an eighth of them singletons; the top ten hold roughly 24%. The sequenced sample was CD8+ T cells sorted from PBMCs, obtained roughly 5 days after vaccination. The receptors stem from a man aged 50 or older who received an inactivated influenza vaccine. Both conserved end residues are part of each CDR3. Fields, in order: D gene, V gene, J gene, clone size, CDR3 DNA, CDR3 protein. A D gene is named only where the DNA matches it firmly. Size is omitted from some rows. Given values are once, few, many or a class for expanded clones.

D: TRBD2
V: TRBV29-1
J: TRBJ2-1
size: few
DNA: TGCAGCGTTGATCGGGAGGGTGATGAGCAGTTCTTC
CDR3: CSVDREGDEQFF

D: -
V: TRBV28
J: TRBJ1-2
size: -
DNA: TGTGCCAGCAGTACCCCTTACGACAGATTCTATGGCTACACCTTC
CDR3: CASSTPYDRFYGYTF

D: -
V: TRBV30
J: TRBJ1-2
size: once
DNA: TGTGCCTGGAGCGCCGCGGGAGCGGATGGCTACACCTTC
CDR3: CAWSAAGADGYTF

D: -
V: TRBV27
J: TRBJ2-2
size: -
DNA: TGTGCCAGCAGCCCCCGCGGCGCGGGGGAGCTGTTTTTT
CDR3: CASSPRGAGELFF

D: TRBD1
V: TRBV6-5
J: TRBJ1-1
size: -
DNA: TGTGCCAGCAGTTACGGGACAGGTCGGAGGACTGAAGCTTTCTTT
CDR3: CASSYGTGRRTEAFF

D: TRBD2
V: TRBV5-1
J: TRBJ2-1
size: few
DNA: TGCGCCAGCAGCCCGTCGTGGGGACTATCCTACAATGAGCAGTTCTTC
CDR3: CASSPSWGLSYNEQFF

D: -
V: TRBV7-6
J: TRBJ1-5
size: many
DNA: TGTGCCAGCAGCTTATCTGTTAATCAGCCCCAGCATTTT
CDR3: CASSLSVNQPQHF

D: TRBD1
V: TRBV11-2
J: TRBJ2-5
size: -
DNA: TGTGCCAGCAGCGTAAAGACAGGGGAGACCCAGTACTTC
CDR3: CASSVKTGETQYF

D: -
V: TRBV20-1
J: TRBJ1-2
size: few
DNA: TGCAGTGCGAGGGGGAGCGACTATGGCTACACCTTC
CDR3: CSARGSDYGYTF

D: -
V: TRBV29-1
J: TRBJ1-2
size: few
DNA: TGCAGCGTTGAAGCAGTAGCTAACTATGGCTACACCTTC
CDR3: CSVEAVANYGYTF

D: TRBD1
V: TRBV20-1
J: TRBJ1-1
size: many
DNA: TGCAGTGCTAGAGGGACAGGCCGATTTGGAGCTTTCTTT
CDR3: CSARGTGRFGAFF

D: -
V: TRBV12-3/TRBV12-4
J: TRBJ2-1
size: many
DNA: TGTGCCAGCACCACCGGTCCTTACAATGAGCAGTTCTTC
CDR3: CASTTGPYNEQFF

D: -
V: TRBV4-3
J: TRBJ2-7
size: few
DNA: TGCGCCAGCAGCCAAGATCCTCGGGGAACCTACGAGCAGTACTTC
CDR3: CASSQDPRGTYEQYF

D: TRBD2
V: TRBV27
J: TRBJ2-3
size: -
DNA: TGTGCCAGCAGTTTACTAGCGGCCCCAGGCACAGATACGCAGTATTTT
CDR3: CASSLLAAPGTDTQYF

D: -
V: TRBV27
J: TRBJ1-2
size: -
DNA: TGTGCCAGCAGCGAGGTCCGTGGCTACGGCTACACCTTC
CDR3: CASSEVRGYGYTF

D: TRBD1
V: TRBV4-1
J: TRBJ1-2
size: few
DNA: TGCGCCAGCAGCCCCCCCGGGTCAGGGGGCTATGGCTACACCTTC
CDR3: CASSPPGSGGYGYTF

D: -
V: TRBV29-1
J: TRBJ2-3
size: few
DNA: TGCAGCGTTGAAGGCTCCCCGACAGCGAGCACAGATACGCAGTATTTT
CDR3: CSVEGSPTASTDTQYF

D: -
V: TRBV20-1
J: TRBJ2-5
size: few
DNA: TGCAGTGCTAGTCCAGAGGGGGAAGAGACCCAGTACTTC
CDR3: CSASPEGEETQYF

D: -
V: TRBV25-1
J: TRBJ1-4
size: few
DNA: TGTGCCAGCAGTGAATTCGAAGGGAGGGATGAAAAACTGTTTTTT
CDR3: CASSEFEGRDEKLFF

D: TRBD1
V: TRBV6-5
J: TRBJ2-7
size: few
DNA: TGTGCCAGCAGTTATACGGGACAGAACTACGAGCAGTACTTC
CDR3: CASSYTGQNYEQYF

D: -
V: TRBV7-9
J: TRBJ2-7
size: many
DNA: TGTGCCAGCAGTCTTAGTACGGAGTTCCCCTACGAGCAGTACTTC
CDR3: CASSLSTEFPYEQYF

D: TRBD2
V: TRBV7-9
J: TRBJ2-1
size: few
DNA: TGTGCCAGCAGCTTAGGACTAGCGACCAATGAGCAGTTCTTC
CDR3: CASSLGLATNEQFF

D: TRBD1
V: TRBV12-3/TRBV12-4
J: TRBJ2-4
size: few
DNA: TGTGCCAGCAGTCCTCAGGGGGAGGCCAAAAACATTCAGTACTTC
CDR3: CASSPQGEAKNIQYF

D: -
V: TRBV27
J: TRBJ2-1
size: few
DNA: TGTGCCAGCAGTTTAGGGCTGTCAGTCTCCTACAATGAGCAGTTCTTC
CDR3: CASSLGLSVSYNEQFF

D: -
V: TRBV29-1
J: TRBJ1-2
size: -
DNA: TGCAGCGTTATCACCAGTGATGGCTACACCTTC
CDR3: CSVITSDGYTF

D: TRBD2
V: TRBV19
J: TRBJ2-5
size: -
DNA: TGTGCCAGTAGTATTTCACTAGCGGGGCGACGTCTCCAAGAGACCCAGTACTTC
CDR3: CASSISLAGRRLQETQYF

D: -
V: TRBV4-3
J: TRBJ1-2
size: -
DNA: TGCGCCAGCAGCCCAAAGAGCGTCCCAGGGCACTATGGCTACACCTTC
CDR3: CASSPKSVPGHYGYTF

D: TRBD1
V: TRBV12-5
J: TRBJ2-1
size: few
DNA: TGTGCTAGTGGACTTAGACAGGGTGATGACAATGAGCAGTTCTTC
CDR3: CASGLRQGDDNEQFF

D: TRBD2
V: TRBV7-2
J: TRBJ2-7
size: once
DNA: TGTGCCAGCAGCTTAGCAACTAGCGGCCTGGGCTTCTACGAGCAGTACTTC
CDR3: CASSLATSGLGFYEQYF

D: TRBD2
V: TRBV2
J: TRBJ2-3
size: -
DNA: TGTGCCAGCAGTGAAGGGTTTAGCGGGAGCGATACGCAGTATTTT
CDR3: CASSEGFSGSDTQYF

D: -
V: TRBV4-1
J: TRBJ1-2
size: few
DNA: TGCGCCAGCAGCCACCTGGGATATGGCTACACCTTC
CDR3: CASSHLGYGYTF

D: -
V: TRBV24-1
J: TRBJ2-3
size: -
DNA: TGTGCCACCCCTCTAAGCGTCAGGGCTGGAGCAGATACGCAGTATTTT
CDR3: CATPLSVRAGADTQYF

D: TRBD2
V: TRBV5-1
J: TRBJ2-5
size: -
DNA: TGCGCCAGCAGCTTACCGGGACTATCACAAGAGACCCAGTACTTC
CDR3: CASSLPGLSQETQYF

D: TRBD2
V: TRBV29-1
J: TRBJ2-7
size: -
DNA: TGCAGCGTGTTCCAGGAAGCGGGGTCCTACGAGCAGTACTTC
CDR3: CSVFQEAGSYEQYF

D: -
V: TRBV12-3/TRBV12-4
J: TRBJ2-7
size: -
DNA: TGTGCCAGCAGTTTCGGGGGAGGCACCTACGAGCAGTACTTC
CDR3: CASSFGGGTYEQYF

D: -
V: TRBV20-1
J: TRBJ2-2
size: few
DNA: TGCAGTGCTATCTTAGAGGGCGGCGCACTACTAACGAACACCGGGGAGCTGTTTTTT
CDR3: CSAILEGGALLTNTGELFF

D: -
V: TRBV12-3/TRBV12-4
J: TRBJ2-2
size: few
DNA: TGTGCCAGCAGTTTCGAGGTGGCCGGGGAGCTGTTTTTT
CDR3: CASSFEVAGELFF

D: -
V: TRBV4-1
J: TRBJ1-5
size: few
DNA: TGCGCCAGCAGCCCTTACCACCGGGACACAGATCAGCCCCAGCATTTT
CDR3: CASSPYHRDTDQPQHF

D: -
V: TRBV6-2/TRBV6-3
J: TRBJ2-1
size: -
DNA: TGTGCCAGCAGTTACTCCCACAGCCCCTCAGGTGAGCAGTTCTTC
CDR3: CASSYSHSPSGEQFF

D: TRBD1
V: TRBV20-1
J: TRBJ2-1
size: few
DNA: TGCAGTGCTATCCACAGGGGCCACGCTTATGAGCAGTTCTTC
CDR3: CSAIHRGHAYEQFF

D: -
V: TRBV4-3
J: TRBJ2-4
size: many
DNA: TGCGCCAGCAGCCAAGGGCTCAGCAAAAACATTCAGTACTTC
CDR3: CASSQGLSKNIQYF

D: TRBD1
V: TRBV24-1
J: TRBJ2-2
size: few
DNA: TGTGCCACCAGTGATGTCCAGGGGGCCTTTGGCACCGGGGAGCTGTTTTTT
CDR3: CATSDVQGAFGTGELFF

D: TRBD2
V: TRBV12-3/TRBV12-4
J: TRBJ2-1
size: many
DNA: TGTGCCAGCAGTAGGACTAGCCAATACAATGAGCAGTTCTTC
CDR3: CASSRTSQYNEQFF

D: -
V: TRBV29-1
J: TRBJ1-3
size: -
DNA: TGCAGCGTTGAAGAAGGAGGGCCTGGAAACACCATATATTTT
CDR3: CSVEEGGPGNTIYF

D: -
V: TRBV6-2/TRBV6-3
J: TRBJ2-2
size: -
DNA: TGTGCCAGCGGTCGGTGGGCCGGGGAGCTGTTTTTT
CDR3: CASGRWAGELFF

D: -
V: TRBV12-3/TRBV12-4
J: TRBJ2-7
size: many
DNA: TGTGCCAGCAGTTTGGAACTATACGAGCAGTACTTC
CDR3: CASSLELYEQYF

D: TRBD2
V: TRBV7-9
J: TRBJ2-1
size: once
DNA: TGTGCCAGCAGCTTAAGGGCGGGAGGTCTCTACAATGAGCAGTTCTTC
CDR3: CASSLRAGGLYNEQFF

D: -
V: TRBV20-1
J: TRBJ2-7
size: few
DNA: TGCAGTGCTCTCATGGCGGACGAGCAGTACTTC
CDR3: CSALMADEQYF

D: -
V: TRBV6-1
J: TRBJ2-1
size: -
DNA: TGTGCCAGCAGCCTGGGAAAATCCTACAATGAGCAGTTCTTC
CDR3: CASSLGKSYNEQFF

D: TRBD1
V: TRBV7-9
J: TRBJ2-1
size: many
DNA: TGTGCCAGCAGCCTGGGACAGGGTATTGGTGAGCAGTTCTTC
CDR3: CASSLGQGIGEQFF

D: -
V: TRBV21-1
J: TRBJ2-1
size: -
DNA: TGTGCCAGCAGCCCTCCTTCCTTTCCCGGGACCCATCTTTTCGATGAGCAGTTCTTC
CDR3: CASSPPSFPGTHLFDEQFF

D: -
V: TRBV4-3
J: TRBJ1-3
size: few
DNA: TGCGCCAGCAGCCACGCCCTGTACGCGCCTGGAAACACCATATATTTT
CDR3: CASSHALYAPGNTIYF

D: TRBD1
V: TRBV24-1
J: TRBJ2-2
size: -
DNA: TGTGCCACCAGTGATTTGCCAAGCGACAGGGGGACCGGGGAGCTGTTTTTT
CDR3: CATSDLPSDRGTGELFF

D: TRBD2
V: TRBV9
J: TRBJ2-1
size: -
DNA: TGTGCCAGCAGCCCCTGGACTAGGGACAATGAGCAGTTCTTC
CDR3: CASSPWTRDNEQFF

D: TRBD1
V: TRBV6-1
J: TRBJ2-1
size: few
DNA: TGTGCCAGCAGTGAATCCTGGGACAGGGGCTACAATGAGCAGTTCTTC
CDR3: CASSESWDRGYNEQFF

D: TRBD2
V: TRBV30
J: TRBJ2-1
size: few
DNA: TGTGCCTGGAGTTGGGAGGGAGACTACAATGAGCAGTTCTTC
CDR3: CAWSWEGDYNEQFF

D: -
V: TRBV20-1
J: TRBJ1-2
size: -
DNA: TGCAGTGCTAGACGGGCCGGGACGGAATATGGCTACACCTTC
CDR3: CSARRAGTEYGYTF

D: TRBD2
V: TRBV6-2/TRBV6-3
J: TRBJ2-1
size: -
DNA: TGTGCCACATCACCGGGACTAGCGGGACCAAACTACAATGAGCAGTTCTTC
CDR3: CATSPGLAGPNYNEQFF

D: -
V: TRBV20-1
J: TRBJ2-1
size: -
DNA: TGCAGTGCTAGACGGGGGGCGGCGTTCGATGAGCAGTTCTTC
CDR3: CSARRGAAFDEQFF

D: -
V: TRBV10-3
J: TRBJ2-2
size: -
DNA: TGTGCCATCAGCCCCGGGACCCCCGAGGGGACCGGGGAGCTGTTTTTT
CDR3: CAISPGTPEGTGELFF